This T cell receptor (beta chain) is from a study of cytomegalovirus exposure and HLA in healthy donors. Study conclusions and caveats: Overall, approximately 150 TCR beta chains were annotated as cytomegalovirus-associated.

Trimming removed 7 bases from V and 4 bases from J; junction bases left unmatched: 10. CDR3 length equals 13 residues. Germline values: CDR1 SQVTM, CDR2 ANQGSEA. PCR involved 60 Vbeta and 13 Jbeta primers. Repertoires were generated with immunoSEQ multiplex PCR, while TCRdb's copy carries only in-frame clones and drops some. Here the sample spans 230,000 or so clones, 80% to 95% being singletons. In regard to this clone: The antigen remains undetermined.

Sequencing was performed on PBMCs. The chain uses TRBV29-1 and TRBJ2-7, with TRBD1 identical over 7 bases. This sequence was found in a girl aged 2 to 9 in good health and CMV-seronegative. DNA for the CDR3: TGCAGCGGCTCAGGGGACAGACCTTACGAGCAGTACTTC. Amino acid sequence: CSGSGDRPYEQYF.